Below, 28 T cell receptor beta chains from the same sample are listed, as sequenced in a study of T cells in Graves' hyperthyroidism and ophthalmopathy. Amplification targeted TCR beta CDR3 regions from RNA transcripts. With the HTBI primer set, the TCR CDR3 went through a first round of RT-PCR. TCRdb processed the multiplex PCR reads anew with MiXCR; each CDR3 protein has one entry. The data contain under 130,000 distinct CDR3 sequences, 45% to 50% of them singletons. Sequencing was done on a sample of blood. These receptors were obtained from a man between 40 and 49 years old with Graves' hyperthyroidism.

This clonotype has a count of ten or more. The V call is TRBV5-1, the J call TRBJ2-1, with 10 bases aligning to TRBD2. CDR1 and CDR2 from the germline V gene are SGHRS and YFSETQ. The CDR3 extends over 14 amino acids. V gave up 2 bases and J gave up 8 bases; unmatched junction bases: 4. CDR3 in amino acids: CASSFLAGAYEQFF. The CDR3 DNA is TGCGCCAGCAGCTTTCTAGCGGGAGCATATGAGCAGTTCTTC.

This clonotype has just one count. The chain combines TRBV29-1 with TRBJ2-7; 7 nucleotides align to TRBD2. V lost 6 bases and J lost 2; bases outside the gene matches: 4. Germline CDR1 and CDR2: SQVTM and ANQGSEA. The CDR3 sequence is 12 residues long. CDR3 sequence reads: CSVDGGAYEQYF. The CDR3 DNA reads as TGCAGCGTAGATGGGGGGGCCTACGAGCAGTACTTC.

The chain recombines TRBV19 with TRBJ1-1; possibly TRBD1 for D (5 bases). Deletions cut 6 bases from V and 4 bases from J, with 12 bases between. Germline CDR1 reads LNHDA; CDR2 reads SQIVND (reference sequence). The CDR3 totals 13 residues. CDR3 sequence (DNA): TGTGCCAGTAGACCAGCGGGGGGCACTGAAGCTTTCTTT. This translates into CASRPAGGTEAFF.

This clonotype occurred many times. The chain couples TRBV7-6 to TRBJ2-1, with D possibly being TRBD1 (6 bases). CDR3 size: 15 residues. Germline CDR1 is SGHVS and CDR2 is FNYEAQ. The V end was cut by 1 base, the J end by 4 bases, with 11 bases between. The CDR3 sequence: CASSLDSQGYNEQFF. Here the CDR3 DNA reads TGTGCCAGCAGCTTAGACTCACAGGGTTACAATGAGCAGTTCTTC.

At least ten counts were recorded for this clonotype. DNA of the CDR3: TGTGCCAGCAGCTTGCCGCGGGGGGCCCAAGAGACCCAGTACTTC. It codes for CASSLPRGAQETQYF. The chain recombines TRBV5-6 with TRBJ2-5, with 8 bases identical to TRBD2. The CDR3 covers 15 residues. Per the germline V gene, CDR1 is SGHDT and CDR2 is YYEEEE. The V and J ends lost 1 base and 1 base, in that order; junction bases with no gene match: 3.

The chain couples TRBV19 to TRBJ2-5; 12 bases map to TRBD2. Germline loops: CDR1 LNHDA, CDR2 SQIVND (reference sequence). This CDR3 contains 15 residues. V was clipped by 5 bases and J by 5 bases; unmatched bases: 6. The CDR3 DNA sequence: TGTGCCAGTAGTGCGACTAGCGGGGGCCGGGAGACCCAGTACTTC. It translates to CASSATSGGRETQYF.

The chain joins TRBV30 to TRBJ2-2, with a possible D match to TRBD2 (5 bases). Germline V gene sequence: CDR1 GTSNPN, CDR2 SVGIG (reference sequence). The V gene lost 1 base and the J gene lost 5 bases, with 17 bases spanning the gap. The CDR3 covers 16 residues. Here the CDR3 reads CAWSATRGSGTGELFF. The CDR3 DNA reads TGTGCCTGGAGTGCCACTAGAGGGAGTGGGACCGGGGAGCTGTTTTTT.

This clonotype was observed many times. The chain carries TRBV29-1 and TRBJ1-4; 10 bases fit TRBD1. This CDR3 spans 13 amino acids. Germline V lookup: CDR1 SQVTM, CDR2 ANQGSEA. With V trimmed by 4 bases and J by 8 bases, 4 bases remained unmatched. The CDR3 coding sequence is TGCAGCGTTGGAGGACAGGGGGGCGAAAAACTGTTTTTT. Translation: CSVGGQGGEKLFF. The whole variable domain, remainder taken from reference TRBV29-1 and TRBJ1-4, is SAVISQKPSRDICQRGTSLTIQCQVDSQVTMMFWYRQQPGQSLTLIATANQGSEATYESGFVIDKFPISRPNLTFSTLTVSNMSPEDSSIYLCSVGGQGGEKLFFGSGTQLSVL.

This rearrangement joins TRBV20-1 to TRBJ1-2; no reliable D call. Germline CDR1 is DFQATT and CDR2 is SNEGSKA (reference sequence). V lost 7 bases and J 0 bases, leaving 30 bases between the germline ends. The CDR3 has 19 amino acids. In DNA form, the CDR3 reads TGCAGTGTCCCTTTTAGAGTGGCTATATTCTTATGTGCTAACTATGGCTACACCTTC. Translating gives CSVPFRVAIFLCANYGYTF.

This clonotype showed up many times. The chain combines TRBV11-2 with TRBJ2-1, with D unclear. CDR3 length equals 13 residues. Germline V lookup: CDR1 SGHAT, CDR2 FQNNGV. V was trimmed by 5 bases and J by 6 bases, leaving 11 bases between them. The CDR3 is CASSPPLSNEQFF. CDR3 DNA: TGTGCCAGCAGCCCCCCCTTAAGCAATGAGCAGTTCTTC.

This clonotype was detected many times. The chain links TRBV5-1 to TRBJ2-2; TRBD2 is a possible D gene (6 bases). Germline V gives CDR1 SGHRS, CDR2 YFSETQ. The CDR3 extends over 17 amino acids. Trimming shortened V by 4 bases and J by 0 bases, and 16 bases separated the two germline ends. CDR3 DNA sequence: TGCGCCAGCAGCGTTTGGGTGGGGACTCCGAACACCGGGGAGCTGTTTTTT. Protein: CASSVWVGTPNTGELFF.

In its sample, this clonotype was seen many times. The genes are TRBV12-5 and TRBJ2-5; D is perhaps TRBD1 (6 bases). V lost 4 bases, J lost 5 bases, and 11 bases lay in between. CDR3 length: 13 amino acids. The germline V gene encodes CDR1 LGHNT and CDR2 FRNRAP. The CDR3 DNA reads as TGTGCTAGTGGTTCATCAGGGGAGGAGACCCAGTACTTC. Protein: CASGSSGEETQYF.

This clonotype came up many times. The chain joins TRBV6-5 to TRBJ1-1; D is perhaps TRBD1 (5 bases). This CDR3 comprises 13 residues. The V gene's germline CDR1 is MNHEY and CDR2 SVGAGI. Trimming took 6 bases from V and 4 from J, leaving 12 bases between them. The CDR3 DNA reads TGTGCCAGCAGGGGGCAAAAGAGCACTGAAGCTTTCTTT. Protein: CASRGQKSTEAFF.

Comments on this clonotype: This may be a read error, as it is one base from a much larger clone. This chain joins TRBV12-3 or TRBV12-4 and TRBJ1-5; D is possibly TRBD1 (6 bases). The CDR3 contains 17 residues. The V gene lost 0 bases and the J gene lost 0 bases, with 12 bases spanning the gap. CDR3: CASSLAGDTNSNQPQHF. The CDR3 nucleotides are TGTGCCAGCAGTTTAGCCGGGGACACGAATAGCAATCAGCCCCAGCATTTT.

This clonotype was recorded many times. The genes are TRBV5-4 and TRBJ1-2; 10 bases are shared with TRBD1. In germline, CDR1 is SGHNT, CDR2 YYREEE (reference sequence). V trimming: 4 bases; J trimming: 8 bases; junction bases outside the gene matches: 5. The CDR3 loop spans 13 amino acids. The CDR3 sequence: CASSHDRGQGYTF. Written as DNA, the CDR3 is TGTGCCAGCAGCCACGACAGGGGGCAGGGCTACACCTTC.

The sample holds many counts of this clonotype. This CDR3 is CASTRAGVGYTF. CDR3 DNA: TGTGCCAGCACACGAGCTGGCGTCGGCTACACCTTC. This chain uses TRBV2 with TRBJ1-2; D unresolved. The CDR3 has 12 amino acids. Trimming left V 7 bases short and J 8 bases short, with 14 bases between. Germline lookup yields CDR1 SNHLY and CDR2 FYNNEI.

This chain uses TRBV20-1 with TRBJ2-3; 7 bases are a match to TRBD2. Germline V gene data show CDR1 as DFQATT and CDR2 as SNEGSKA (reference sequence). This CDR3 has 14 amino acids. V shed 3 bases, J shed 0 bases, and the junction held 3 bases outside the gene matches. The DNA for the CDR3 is TGCAGTGCTAGGTGGGGGGGAAGCACAGATACGCAGTATTTT. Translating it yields CSARWGGSTDTQYF.

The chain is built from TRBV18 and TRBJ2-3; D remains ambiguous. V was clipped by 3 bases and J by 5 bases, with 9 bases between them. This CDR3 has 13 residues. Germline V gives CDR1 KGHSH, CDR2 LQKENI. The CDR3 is CASSPRVLDTQYF. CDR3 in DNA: TGTGCCAGCTCACCTAGGGTTCTAGATACGCAGTATTTT. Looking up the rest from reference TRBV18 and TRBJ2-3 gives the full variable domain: NAGVMQNPRHLVRRRGQEARLRCSPMKGHSHVYWYRQLPEEGLKFMVYLQKENIIDESGMPKERFSAEFPKEGPSILRIQQVVRGDSAAYFCASSPRVLDTQYFGPGTRLTVL.

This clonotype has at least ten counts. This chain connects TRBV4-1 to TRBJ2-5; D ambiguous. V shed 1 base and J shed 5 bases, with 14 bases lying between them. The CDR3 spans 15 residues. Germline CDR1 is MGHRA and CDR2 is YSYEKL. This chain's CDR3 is CASSQGEVSAETQYF. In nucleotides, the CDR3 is TGCGCCAGCAGCCAAGGAGAGGTATCGGCGGAGACCCAGTACTTC.

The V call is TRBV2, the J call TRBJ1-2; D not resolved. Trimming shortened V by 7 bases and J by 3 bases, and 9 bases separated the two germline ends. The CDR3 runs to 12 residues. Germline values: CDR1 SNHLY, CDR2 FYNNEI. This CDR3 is CASTSRDYGYTF. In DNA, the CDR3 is TGTGCCAGCACCTCCCGGGACTATGGCTACACCTTC.

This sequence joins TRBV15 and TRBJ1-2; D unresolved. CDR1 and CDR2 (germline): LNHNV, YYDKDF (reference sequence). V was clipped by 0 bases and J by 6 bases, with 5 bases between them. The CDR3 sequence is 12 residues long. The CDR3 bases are TGTGCCACCAGCAGAGATCGGAATGGCTACACCTTC. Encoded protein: CATSRDRNGYTF.

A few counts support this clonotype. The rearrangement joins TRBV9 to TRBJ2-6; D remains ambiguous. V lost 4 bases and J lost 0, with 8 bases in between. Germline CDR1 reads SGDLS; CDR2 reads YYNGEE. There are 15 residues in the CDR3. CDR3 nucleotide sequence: TGTGCCAGCAGCCAACGGGCCTCTGGGGCCAACGTCCTGACTTTC. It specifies CASSQRASGANVLTF.

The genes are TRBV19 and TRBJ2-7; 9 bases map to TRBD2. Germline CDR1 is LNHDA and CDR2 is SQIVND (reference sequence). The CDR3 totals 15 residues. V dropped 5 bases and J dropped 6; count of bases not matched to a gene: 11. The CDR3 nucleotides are TGTGCCAGTAGTTCAAGGCTAGCGGGAAGGGGCGAGCAGTACTTC. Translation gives CASSSRLAGRGEQYF.

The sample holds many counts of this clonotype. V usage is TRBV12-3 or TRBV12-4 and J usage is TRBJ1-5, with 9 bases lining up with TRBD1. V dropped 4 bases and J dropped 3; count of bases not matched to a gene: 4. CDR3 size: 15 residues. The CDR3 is CASSWTGEYNQPQHF. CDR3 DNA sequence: TGTGCCAGCAGTTGGACAGGGGAATACAATCAGCCCCAGCATTTT.

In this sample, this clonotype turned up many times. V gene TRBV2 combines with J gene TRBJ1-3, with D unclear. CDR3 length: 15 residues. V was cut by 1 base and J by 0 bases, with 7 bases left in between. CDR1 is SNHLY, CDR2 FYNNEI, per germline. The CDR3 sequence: CASSEGMTSGNTIYF. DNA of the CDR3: TGTGCCAGCAGTGAAGGAATGACCTCTGGAAACACCATATATTTT.

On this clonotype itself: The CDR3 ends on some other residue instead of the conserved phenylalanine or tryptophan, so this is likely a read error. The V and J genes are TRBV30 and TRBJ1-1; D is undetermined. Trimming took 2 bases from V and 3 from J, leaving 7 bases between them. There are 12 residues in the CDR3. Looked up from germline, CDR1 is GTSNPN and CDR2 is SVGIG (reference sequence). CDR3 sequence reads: CAWSREDTEAFC. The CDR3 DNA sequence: TGTGCCTGGAGTCGGGAAGACACTGAAGCTTTCTGT.

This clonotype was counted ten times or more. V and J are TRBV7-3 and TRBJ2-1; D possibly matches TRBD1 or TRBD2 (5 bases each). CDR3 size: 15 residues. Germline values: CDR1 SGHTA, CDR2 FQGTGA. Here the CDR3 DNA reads TGTGCACCCAGATTCCGGGGCAGTAATTACAATGAGCAGTTCTTC. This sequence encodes CAPRFRGSNYNEQFF.

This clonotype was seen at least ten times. The CDR3 loop reads CASSEALGAEQYF. DNA for the CDR3: TGTGCCAGCAGTGAAGCGCTAGGGGCCGAGCAGTACTTC. The rearrangement links TRBV2 to TRBJ2-7, with a weak D call TRBD1 (5 bases). CDR1 is SNHLY and CDR2 is FYNNEI in the germline V gene. The CDR3 length is 13 residues. V was pared by 0 bases and J by 6 bases, with 9 bases between.